The entry that follows covers one TCR beta chain sequence. As yet, its antigen is unknown. These data originate in a study of OX40 agonist ivuxolimab in advanced cancers. Overall study context: The diagnoses of dose-escalation patients were hepatocellular carcinoma, melanoma, renal cell or head and neck cancer. Partial response was recorded in three patients: one hepatocellular carcinoma and two cutaneous melanoma cases.

Germline CDR1 LNHDA, CDR2 SQIVND (reference sequence). Trimming shortened V by 3 bases and J by 6 bases, and 14 bases separated the two germline ends. This CDR3 has 14 amino acids. Findings and caveats of the study: There was clonal expansion of CD4+ and CD8+ blood T cells by week 6 at 0.1 to 3.0 mg/kg. CD4+ T cells averaged fewer expanded clones than CD8+ T cells.

This table comes from immunoSEQ multiplex PCR, and its TCRdb copy is limited to in-frame clones, with some not included. In the table there are tens of thousands of clones, about 85% of which are singletons. The receptor was derived from an adult with an advanced solid tumor such as melanoma, head and neck, liver or kidney cancer. The material sequenced was CD4+ or CD8+ T cells sorted from blood, taken in a trial of the OX40 agonist ivuxolimab. The V gene is TRBV19, the J gene TRBJ1-2; D may be TRBD1 (6 bases). DNA for the CDR3: TGTGCCAGTAGTATGCGAGGGGGGTATCATGGCTACACCTTC. Protein sequence: CASSMRGGYHGYTF.